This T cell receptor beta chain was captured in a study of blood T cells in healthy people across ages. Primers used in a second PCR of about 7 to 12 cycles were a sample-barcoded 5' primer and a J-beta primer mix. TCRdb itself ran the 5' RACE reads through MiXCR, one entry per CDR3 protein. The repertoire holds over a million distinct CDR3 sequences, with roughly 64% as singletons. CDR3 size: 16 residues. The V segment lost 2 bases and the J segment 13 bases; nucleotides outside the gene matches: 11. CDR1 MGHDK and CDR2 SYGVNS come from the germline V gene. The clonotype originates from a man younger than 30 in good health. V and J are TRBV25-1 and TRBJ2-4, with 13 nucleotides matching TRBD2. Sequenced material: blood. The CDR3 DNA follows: TGTGCCAGCAGTGAAGCTACTAGCGGGGGGGCGAGGGAGCAGTACTTC. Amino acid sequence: CASSEATSGGAREQYF.